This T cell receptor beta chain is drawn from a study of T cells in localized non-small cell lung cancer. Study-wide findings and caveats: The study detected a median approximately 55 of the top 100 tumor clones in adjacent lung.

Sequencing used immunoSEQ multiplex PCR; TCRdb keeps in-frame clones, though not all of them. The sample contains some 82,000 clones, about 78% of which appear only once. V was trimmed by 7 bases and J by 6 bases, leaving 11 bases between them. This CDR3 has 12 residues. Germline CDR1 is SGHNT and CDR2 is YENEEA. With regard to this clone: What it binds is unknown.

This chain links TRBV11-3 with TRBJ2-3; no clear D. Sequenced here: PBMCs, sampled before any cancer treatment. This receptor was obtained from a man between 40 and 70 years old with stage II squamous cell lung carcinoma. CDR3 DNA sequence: TGTGCCAGCACCGATCTGGACGATACGCAGTATTTT. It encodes CASTDLDDTQYF.